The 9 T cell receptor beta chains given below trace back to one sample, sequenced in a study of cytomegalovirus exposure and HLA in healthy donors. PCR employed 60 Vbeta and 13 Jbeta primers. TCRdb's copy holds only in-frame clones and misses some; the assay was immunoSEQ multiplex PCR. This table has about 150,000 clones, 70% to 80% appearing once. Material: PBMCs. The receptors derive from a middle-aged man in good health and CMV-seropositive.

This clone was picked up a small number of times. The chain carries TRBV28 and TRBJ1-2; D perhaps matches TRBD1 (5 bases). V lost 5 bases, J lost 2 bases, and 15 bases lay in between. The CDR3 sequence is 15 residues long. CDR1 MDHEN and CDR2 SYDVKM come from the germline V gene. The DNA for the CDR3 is TGTGCCAGCAGTGCACCGACTAGGGACAACTATGGCTACACCTTC. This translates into CASSAPTRDNYGYTF.

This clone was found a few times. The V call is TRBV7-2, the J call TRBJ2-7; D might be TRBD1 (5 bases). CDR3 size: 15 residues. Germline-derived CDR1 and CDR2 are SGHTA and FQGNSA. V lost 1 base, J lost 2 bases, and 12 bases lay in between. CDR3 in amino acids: CASSLEGAPPYEQYF. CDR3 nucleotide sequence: TGTGCCAGCAGCTTAGAAGGGGCGCCCCCCTACGAGCAGTACTTC.

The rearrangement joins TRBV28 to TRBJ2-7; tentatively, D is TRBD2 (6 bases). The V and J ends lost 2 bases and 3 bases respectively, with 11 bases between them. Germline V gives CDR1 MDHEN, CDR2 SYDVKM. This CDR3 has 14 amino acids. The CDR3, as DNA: TGTGCCAGCAGTTTACATGGCGGGGTCTACGAGCAGTACTTC. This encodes CASSLHGGVYEQYF.

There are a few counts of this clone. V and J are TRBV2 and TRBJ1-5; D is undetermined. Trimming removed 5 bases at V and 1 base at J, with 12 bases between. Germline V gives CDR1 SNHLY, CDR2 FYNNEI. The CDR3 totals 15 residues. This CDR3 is CASSWEGGSNQPQHF. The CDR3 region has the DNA TGTGCCAGCAGTTGGGAGGGCGGAAGCAATCAGCCCCAGCATTTT.

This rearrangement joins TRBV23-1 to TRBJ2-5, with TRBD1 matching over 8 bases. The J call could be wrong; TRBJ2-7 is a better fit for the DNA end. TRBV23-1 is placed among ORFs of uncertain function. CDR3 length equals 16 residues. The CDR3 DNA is TGCGCCAGCAGTCATCAGGACAGGGACGGTTTCCACGAGCAGTACTTC. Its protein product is CASSHQDRDGFHEQYF.

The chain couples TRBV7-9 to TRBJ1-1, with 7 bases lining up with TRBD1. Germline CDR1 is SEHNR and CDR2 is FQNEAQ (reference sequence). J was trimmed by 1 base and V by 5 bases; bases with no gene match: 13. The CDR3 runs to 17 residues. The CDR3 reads CASSPRSTGQRNTEAFF. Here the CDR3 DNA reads TGTGCCAGCAGCCCCCGGTCGACAGGGCAAAGGAACACTGAAGCTTTCTTT.

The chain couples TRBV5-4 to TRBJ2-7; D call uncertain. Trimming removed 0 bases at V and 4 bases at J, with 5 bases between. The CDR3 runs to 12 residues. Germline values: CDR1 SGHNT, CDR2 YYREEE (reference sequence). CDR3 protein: CASSLDWYEQYF. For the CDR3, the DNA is TGTGCCAGCAGCTTGGACTGGTACGAGCAGTACTTC.

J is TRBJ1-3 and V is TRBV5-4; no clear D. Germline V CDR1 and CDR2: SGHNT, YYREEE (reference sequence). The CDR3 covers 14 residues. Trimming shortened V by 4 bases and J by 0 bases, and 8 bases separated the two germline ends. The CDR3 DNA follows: TGTGCCAGCAGCCCCAGGCCCTCTGGAAACACCATATATTTT. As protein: CASSPRPSGNTIYF.

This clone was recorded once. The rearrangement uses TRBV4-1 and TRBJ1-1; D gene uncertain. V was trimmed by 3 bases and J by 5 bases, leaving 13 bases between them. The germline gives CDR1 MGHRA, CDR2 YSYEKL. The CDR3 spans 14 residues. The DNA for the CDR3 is TGCGCCAGCAGCCAGGCCTGGGCGGGGACTGAAGCTTTCTTT. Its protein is CASSQAWAGTEAFF.